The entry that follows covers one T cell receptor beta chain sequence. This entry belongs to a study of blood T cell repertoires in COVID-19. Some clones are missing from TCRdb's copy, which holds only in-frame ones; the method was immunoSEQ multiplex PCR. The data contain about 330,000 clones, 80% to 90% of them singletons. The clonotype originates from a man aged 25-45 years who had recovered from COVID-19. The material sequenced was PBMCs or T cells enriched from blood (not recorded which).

The chain's CDR3 is CAWSVLDRDYEQYF. CDR3 DNA: TGTGCCTGGAGTGTACTAGACAGGGACTACGAGCAGTACTTC. The V call is TRBV30, the J call TRBJ2-7, with TRBD1 identical over 7 bases. The V segment lost 0 bases and the J segment 3 bases; nucleotides outside the gene matches: 5. The germline V gene encodes CDR1 GTSNPN and CDR2 SVGIG (reference sequence). The CDR3 runs to 14 residues.